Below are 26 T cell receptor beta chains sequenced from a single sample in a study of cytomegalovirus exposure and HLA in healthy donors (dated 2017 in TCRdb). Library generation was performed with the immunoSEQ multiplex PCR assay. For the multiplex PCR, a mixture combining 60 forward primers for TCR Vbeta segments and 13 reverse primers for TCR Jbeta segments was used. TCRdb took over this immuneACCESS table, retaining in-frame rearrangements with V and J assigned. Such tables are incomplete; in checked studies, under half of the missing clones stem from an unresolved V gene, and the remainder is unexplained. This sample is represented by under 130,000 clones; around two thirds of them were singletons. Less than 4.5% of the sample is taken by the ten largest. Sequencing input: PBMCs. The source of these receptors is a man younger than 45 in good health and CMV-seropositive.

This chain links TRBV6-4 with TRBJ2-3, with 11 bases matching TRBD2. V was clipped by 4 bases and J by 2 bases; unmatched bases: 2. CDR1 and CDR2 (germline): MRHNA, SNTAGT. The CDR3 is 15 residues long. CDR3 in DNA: TGTGCCAGCAGTGTACTAGCGGGGGACACAGATACGCAGTATTTT. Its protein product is CASSVLAGDTDTQYF.

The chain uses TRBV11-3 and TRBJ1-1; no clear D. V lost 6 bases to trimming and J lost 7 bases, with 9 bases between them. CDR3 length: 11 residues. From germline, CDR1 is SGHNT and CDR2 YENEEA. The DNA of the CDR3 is TGTGCCAGCAGTGCTGTGCGTGAAGCTTTCTTT. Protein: CASSAVREAFF.

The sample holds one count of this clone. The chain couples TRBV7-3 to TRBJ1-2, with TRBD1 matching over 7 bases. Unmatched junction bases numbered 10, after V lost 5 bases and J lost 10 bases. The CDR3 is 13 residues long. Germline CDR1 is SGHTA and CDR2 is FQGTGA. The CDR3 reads CASSAGQLGPYTF. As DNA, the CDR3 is TGTGCCAGCAGCGCGGGACAGCTTGGACCCTACACCTTC. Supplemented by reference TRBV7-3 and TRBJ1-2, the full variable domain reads GAGVSQTPSNKVTEKGKYVELRCDPISGHTALYWYRQSLGQGPEFLIYFQGTGAADDSGLPNDRFFAVRPEGSVSTLKIQRTERGDSAVYLCASSAGQLGPYTFGSGTRLTVV.

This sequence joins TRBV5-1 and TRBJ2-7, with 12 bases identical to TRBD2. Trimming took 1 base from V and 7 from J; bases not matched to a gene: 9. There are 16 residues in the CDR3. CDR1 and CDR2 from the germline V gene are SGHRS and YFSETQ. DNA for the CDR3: TGCGCCAGCAGCTTGTCGTCTAGCGGGGGGGCGAGGGAGCAGTACTTC. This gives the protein CASSLSSSGGAREQYF.

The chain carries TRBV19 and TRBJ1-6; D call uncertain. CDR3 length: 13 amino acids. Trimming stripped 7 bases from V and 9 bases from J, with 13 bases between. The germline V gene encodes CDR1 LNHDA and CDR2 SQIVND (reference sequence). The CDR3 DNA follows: TGTGCCAGTAAGACCGCCGGAGGTTCACCCCTCCACTTT. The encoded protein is CASKTAGGSPLHF.

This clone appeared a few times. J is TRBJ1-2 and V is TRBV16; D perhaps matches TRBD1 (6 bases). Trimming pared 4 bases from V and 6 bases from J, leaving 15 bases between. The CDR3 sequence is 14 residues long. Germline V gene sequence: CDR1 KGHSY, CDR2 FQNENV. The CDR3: CASSPVRGGDGYTF. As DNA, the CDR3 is TGTGCCAGCAGCCCAGTGAGAGGGGGTGATGGCTACACCTTC.

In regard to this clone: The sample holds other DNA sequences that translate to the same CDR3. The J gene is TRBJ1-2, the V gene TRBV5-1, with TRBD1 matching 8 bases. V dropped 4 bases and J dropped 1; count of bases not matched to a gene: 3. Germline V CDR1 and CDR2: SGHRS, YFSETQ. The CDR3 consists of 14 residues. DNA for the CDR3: TGCGCCAGCAGCCCCGGACAGGGTAACTATGGCTACACCTTC. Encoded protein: CASSPGQGNYGYTF. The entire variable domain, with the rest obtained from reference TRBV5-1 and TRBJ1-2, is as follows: KAGVTQTPRYLIKTRGQQVTLSCSPISGHRSVSWYQQTPGQGLQFLFEYFSETQRNKGNFPGRFSGRQFSNSRSEMNVSTLELGDSALYLCASSPGQGNYGYTFGSGTRLTVV.

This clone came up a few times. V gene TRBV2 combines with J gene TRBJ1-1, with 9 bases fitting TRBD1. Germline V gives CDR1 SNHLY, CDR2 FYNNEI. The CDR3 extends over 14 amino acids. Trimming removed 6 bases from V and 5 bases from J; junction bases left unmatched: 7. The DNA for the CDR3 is TGTGCCAGCAGATTCCGGGACAGGGTTACTGAAGCTTTCTTT. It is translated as CASRFRDRVTEAFF.

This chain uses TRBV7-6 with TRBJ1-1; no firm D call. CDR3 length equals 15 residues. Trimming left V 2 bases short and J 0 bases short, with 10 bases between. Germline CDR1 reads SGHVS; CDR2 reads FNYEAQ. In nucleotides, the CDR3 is TGTGCCAGCAGCTTATTCGGAGAGGTGAACACTGAAGCTTTCTTT. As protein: CASSLFGEVNTEAFF.

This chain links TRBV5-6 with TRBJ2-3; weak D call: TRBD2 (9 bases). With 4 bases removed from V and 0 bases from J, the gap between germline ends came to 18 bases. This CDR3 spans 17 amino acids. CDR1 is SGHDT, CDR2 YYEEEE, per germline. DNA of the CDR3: TGTGCCAGCAGCGGACAGGGACTAGCTGAGAGCACAGATACGCAGTATTTT. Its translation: CASSGQGLAESTDTQYF.

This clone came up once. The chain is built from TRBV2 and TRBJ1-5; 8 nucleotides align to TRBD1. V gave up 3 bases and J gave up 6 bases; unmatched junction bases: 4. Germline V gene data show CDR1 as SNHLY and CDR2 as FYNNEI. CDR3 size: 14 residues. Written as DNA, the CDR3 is TGTGCCAGCAGTGAGTGGACAGGGAGTCAGCCCCAGCATTTT. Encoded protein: CASSEWTGSQPQHF.

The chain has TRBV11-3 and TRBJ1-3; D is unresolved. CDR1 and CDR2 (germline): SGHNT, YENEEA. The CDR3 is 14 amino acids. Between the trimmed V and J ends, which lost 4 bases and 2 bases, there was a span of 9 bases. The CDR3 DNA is TGTGCCAGCAGCTACACATTCACTGGAAACACCATATATTTT. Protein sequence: CASSYTFTGNTIYF.

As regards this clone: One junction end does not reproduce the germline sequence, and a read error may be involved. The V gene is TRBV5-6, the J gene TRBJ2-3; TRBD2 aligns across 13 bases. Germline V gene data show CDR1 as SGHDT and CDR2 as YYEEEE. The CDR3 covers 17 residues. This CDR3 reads CASSRSRTSGGIDTRYF. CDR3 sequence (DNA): TGTGCCAGCAGCCGCTCCCGGACTAGCGGGGGTATAGATACGCGGTATTTT.

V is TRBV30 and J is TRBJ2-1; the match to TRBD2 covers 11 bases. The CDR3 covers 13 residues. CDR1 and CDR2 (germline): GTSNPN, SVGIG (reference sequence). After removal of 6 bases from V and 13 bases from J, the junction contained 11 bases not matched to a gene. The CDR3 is CACHANSGGAQFF. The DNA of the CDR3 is TGTGCCTGCCACGCAAATAGCGGGGGGGCACAGTTCTTC.

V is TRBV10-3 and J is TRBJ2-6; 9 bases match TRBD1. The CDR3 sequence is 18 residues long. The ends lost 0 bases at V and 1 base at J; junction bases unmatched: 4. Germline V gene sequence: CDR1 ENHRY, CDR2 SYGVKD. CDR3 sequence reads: CAISESTGTGSGANVLTF. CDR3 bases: TGTGCCATCAGTGAGTCGACCGGGACAGGGTCTGGGGCCAACGTCCTGACTTTC.

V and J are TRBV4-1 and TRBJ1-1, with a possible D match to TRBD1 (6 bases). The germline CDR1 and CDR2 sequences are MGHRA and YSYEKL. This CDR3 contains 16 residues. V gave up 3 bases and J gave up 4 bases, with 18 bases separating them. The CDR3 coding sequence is TGCGCCAGCAGCCAGTACGTGCTTGGGGGGGCCACTGAAGCTTTCTTT. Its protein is CASSQYVLGGATEAFF.

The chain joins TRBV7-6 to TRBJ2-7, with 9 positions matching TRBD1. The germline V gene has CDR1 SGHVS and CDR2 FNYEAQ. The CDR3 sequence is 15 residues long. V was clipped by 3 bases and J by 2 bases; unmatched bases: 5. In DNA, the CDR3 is TGTGCCAGCAGCTTTGGGGGGACAGGGACCTACGAGCAGTACTTC. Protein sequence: CASSFGGTGTYEQYF.

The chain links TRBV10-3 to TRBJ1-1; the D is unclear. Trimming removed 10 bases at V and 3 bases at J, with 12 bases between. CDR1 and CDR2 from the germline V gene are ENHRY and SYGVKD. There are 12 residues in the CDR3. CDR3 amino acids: CATGYGDTEAFF. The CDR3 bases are TGTGCCACGGGTTACGGAGACACTGAAGCTTTCTTT.

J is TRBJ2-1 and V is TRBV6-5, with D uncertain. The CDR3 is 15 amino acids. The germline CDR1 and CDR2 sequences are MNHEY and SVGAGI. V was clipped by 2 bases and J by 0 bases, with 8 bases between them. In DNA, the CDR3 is TGTGCCAGCAGTTACGCCTCGAGCTCCTACAATGAGCAGTTCTTC. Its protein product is CASSYASSSYNEQFF.

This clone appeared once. The CDR3 coding sequence is TGTGCCAGCAGTGAAGTAGCGGGGGGGCGGGATACGCAGTATTTT. Its protein is CASSEVAGGRDTQYF. The V gene is TRBV2, the J gene TRBJ2-3; 11 bases are shared with TRBD2. The junction had 3 bases not matched to a gene; V was cut back by 1 base and J by 6 bases. Germline values: CDR1 SNHLY, CDR2 FYNNEI. The length of the CDR3 is 15 residues.

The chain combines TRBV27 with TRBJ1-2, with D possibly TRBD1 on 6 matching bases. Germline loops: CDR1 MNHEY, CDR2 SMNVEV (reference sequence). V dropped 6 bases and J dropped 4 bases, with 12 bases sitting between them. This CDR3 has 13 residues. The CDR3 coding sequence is TGTGCCAGCAGCGATAGCAGGGGCTATGGCTACACCTTC. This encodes CASSDSRGYGYTF.

The CDR3 region is CASTQQGARNTIYF. In DNA, the CDR3 is TGTGCCAGCACCCAACAGGGGGCCAGAAACACCATATATTTT. The chain is built from TRBV6-5 and TRBJ1-3; TRBD1 agrees at 9 bases. The J segment lost 5 bases and the V segment lost 7 bases, leaving 6 bases of the junction unmatched. Germline V gene sequence: CDR1 MNHEY, CDR2 SVGAGI. The CDR3 length is 14 residues.

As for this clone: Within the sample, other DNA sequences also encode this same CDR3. Here the CDR3 DNA reads TGTGCCAGTAGCCCGGACAGGGTGGCCTACGAGCAGTACTTC. Its translation is CASSPDRVAYEQYF. This chain links TRBV19 with TRBJ2-7; 8 nucleotides agree with TRBD1. V shed 6 bases, J shed 2 bases, and the junction held 6 bases outside the gene matches. CDR3 length: 14 amino acids. Germline CDR1 reads LNHDA; CDR2 reads SQIVND (reference sequence).

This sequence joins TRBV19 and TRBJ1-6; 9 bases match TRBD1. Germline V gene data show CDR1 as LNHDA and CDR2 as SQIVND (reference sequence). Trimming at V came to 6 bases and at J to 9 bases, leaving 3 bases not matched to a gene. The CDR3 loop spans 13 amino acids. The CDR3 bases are TGTGCCAGTAGAGGACAGGGGAGTTCACCCCTCCACTTT. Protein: CASRGQGSSPLHF.

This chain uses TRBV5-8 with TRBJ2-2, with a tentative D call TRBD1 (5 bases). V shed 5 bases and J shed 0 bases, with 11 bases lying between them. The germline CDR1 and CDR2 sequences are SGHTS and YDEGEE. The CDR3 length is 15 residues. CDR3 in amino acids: CASSFQTANTGELFF. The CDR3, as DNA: TGTGCCAGCAGTTTCCAGACAGCGAACACCGGGGAGCTGTTTTTT.

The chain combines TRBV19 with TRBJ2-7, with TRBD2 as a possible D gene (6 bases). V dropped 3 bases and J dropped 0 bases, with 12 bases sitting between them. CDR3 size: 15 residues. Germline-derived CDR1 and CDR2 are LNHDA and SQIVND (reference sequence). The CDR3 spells CASSIPGGSSYEQYF. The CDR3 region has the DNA TGTGCCAGTAGTATTCCCGGGGGAAGCTCCTACGAGCAGTACTTC.